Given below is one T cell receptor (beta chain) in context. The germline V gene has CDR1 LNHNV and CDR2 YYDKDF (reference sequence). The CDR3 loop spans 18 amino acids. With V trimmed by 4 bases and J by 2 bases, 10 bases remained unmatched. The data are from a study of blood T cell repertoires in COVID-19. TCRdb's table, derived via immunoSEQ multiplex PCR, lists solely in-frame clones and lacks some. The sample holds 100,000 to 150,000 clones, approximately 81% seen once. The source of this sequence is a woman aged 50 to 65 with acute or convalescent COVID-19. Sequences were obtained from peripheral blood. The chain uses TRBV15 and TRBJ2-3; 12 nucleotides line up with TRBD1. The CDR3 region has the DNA TGTGCCACCAGCATCCGGGACAGGGGGCTCCCACCCACAGATACGCAGTATTTT. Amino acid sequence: CATSIRDRGLPPTDTQYF.